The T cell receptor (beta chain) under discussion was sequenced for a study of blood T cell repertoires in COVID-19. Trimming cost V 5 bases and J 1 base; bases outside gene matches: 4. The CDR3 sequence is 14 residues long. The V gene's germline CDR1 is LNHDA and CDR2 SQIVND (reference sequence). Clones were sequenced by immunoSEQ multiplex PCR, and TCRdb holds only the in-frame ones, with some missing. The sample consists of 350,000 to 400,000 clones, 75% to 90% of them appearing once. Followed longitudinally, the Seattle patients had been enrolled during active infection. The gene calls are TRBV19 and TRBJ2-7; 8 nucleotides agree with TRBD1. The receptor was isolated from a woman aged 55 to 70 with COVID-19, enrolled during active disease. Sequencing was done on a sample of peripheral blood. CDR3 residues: CASSPYRGSYEQYF. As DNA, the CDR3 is TGTGCCAGTAGTCCCTACAGGGGGTCCTACGAGCAGTACTTC.